The rows below give T cell receptor beta chains drawn from one sample of a study of technical replicates of blood from four donors. Some clones are missing from TCRdb's copy, which holds only in-frame ones; the method was immunoSEQ multiplex PCR. The sample holds under 90,000 clones, around 97% seen once. Sequencing was carried out using T cells isolated from PBMCs. The source is a human donor in good health. Each CDR3 is given with its conserved first and last residue. The D gene is left open where the match is weak. Clone size is shown for a subset of rows, as once, few, many or a class of expanded clone.

NA	TRBV19	TRBJ1-2	NA	TGTGCCAGTAGTATCGCCCCAGGGGAAGGGTTCTATGGCTACACCTTC	CASSIAPGEGFYGYTF
NA	TRBV18	TRBJ1-2	NA	TGTGCCAGCTCCCTTCGGACAGAAAACTATGGCTACACCTTC	CASSLRTENYGYTF
NA	TRBV27	TRBJ2-1	TRBD1	TGTGCCAGCAGTCCCTTAATCAGAGGACAGGGTTACAATGAGCAGTTCTTC	CASSPLIRGQGYNEQFF
NA	TRBV9	TRBJ1-1	NA	TGTGCCAGCAGCGTATTAGGACAGAACACTGAAGCTTTCTTT	CASSVLGQNTEAFF
NA	TRBV7-3	TRBJ1-1	NA	TGTGCCAGCAGCTTATATGGGACAAAGAACACTGAAGCTTTCTTT	CASSLYGTKNTEAFF
NA	TRBV10-2	TRBJ2-1	NA	TGCGCCAGCAGGGTCTACCCAGCGAGCAATGAGCAGTTCTTC	CASRVYPASNEQFF
NA	TRBV15	TRBJ2-2	TRBD2	TGTGCCGCCGCACCGGGACTAGCTAACACCGGGGAGCTGTTTTTT	CAAAPGLANTGELFF
once	TRBV9	TRBJ2-7	TRBD2	TGTGCCAGCAGCTCCCCCCTAGCGGGGTCTTACGAGCAGTACTTC	CASSSPLAGSYEQYF
NA	TRBV6-5	TRBJ1-1	TRBD1	TGTGCCAGCAGTTACTCGGGACAGATGAACACTGAAGCTTTCTTT	CASSYSGQMNTEAFF
NA	TRBV2	TRBJ1-4	TRBD1	TGTGCCAGCTCTCCGGGACAGGGGAATGAAAAACTGTTTTTT	CASSPGQGNEKLFF
NA	TRBV28	TRBJ2-7	NA	TGTGCCAGCAGTTTATTGTCTCTCTCCTACGAGCAGTACTTC	CASSLLSLSYEQYF
NA	TRBV6-5	TRBJ2-1	TRBD1	TGTGCCAGCAGTTACGCAACAGGGGGTGATAATGAGCAGTTCTTC	CASSYATGGDNEQFF
NA	TRBV28	TRBJ2-2	TRBD1	TGTGCCAGCAGGCGCGAAGGGACAGCTCCCACCGGGGAGCTGTTTTTT	CASRREGTAPTGELFF
NA	TRBV18	TRBJ1-5	TRBD1	TGTGCCAGCTCACCAAGAGATCCTCGACAGGGGAATCAGCCCCAGCATTTT	CASSPRDPRQGNQPQHF
NA	TRBV14	TRBJ1-2	NA	TGTGCCAGCAGCAAACTTTGGGGGCATGGCTACACCTTC	CASSKLWGHGYTF
NA	TRBV2	TRBJ2-7	NA	TGTGCCAGCAGAGGGGCATTGGACTACGAGCAGTACTTC	CASRGALDYEQYF
NA	TRBV12-5	TRBJ2-1	TRBD2	TGTGCCCCCGAGTTTGTACGACTAGCGTCCTACAATGAGCAGTTCTTC	CAPEFVRLASYNEQFF
once	TRBV28	TRBJ2-7	TRBD1	TGTGCCAGCAGAGAATCGGGACAGGTACTTTACGAGCAGTACTTC	CASRESGQVLYEQYF
NA	TRBV28	TRBJ1-1	NA	TGTGCCAGCAGTCCCTTCAGAGGGAACACTGAAGCTTTCTTT	CASSPFRGNTEAFF
NA	TRBV9	TRBJ2-6	NA	TGTGCCAGCAGCGCTGGAGGTCCCACGTACGCCAACGTCCTGACTTTC	CASSAGGPTYANVLTF
NA	TRBV11-3	TRBJ1-1	NA	TGTGCCAGCAGCTTAACCCGGGGGTACCGCGAAGCTTTCTTT	CASSLTRGYREAFF
NA	TRBV6-5	TRBJ2-1	NA	TGTGCCAGCAGCCTGGACTCTCCCTACAATGAGCAGTTCTTC	CASSLDSPYNEQFF
NA	TRBV18	TRBJ2-7	TRBD2	TGTGCCAGTCATACTAGCGGGAGGGCCTACGAGCAGTACTTC	CASHTSGRAYEQYF
NA	TRBV7-9	TRBJ2-3	TRBD2	TGTGCCAGCAGCTTACTAGCGGGGGAAACCTTAGAAAACACAGATACGCAGTATTTT	CASSLLAGETLENTDTQYF
NA	TRBV6-1	TRBJ2-7	TRBD1	TGTGCCAGCAGTGCAGGCGGGACAGGGAGTAAACAGCAGTACTTC	CASSAGGTGSKQQYF
few	TRBV28	TRBJ2-3	TRBD2	TGTGCCAGCAGCTTTGGGACTAGCGGGGCCGAAGATACGCAGTATTTT	CASSFGTSGAEDTQYF
NA	TRBV27	TRBJ1-1	NA	TGTGCCAGCAGTATGTTAATGAACACTGAAGCTTTCTTT	CASSMLMNTEAFF
NA	TRBV30	TRBJ2-1	NA	TGTGCCTGGAGTATGGCGGCTGCCTACAATGAGCAGTTCTTC	CAWSMAAAYNEQFF
NA	TRBV29-1	TRBJ2-2	NA	TGCAGCGTGGACGCAGGGTATACGAACACCGGGGAGCTGTTTTTT	CSVDAGYTNTGELFF
NA	TRBV6-5	TRBJ2-3	NA	TGTGCCAGCAGACCAGGACAGACAGATACGCAGTATTTT	CASRPGQTDTQYF
NA	TRBV19	TRBJ2-7	TRBD1	TGTGCCAGTAACGACAGGGGCCTCTCCTACGAGCAGTACTTC	CASNDRGLSYEQYF
NA	TRBV29-1	TRBJ2-2	NA	TGCAGCGTTGAAATAGGGAGTCGGACCGGGGAGCTGTTTTTT	CSVEIGSRTGELFF
NA	TRBV19	TRBJ1-4	NA	TGTGCCAGTAAGACGGGGATCAATGAAAAACTGTTTTTT	CASKTGINEKLFF
NA	TRBV19	TRBJ1-1	TRBD1	TGTGCCAGTGGGACAGGGCCCACTGAAGCTTTCTTT	CASGTGPTEAFF
NA	TRBV5-1	TRBJ2-2	TRBD1	TGCGCCAGCAGCTCAATCACGACAGGGGGAACCGGGGAGCTGTTTTTT	CASSSITTGGTGELFF
NA	TRBV27	TRBJ1-5	TRBD1	TGTGCCAGCAGCGCCGGGACAGGGGTTCAGCCCCAGCATTTT	CASSAGTGVQPQHF
NA	TRBV28	TRBJ2-1	NA	TGTGCCAGCGACCCAGGGGGGAGTTTTATTGACAATGAGCAGTTCTTC	CASDPGGSFIDNEQFF
NA	TRBV7-2	TRBJ2-5	TRBD2	TGTGCCAGCAGCCCCCAACTAGCGGGGGACGGAGAGACCCAGTACTTC	CASSPQLAGDGETQYF
NA	TRBV5-1	TRBJ1-6	NA	TGCGCCAGCAGCTTGCTAGTAACCTCCTATAATTCACCCCTCCACTTT	CASSLLVTSYNSPLHF
NA	TRBV15	TRBJ2-1	NA	TGTGCCACCAGCAGGGGGGCTAGCAATGAGCAGTTCTTC	CATSRGASNEQFF
NA	TRBV7-6	TRBJ1-6	NA	TGTGCCAGCAGCTACGGGGATACTAATTCACCCCTCCACTTT	CASSYGDTNSPLHF
NA	TRBV5-6	TRBJ2-5	TRBD2	TGTGCCAGCAGCTTAATTGGACTAGCGGGGGGACTGGGGACCCAGTACTTC	CASSLIGLAGGLGTQYF
NA	TRBV5-1	TRBJ2-7	NA	TGCGCCAGCAGCTTTGGGACACTGACCTACGAGCAGTACTTC	CASSFGTLTYEQYF
NA	TRBV4-1	TRBJ1-2	NA	TGCGCCAGCAGCCAAGAGTGGGGAGGGGCTAACTATGGCTACACCTTC	CASSQEWGGANYGYTF
NA	TRBV9	TRBJ2-7	TRBD1	TGTGCCAGCAGTAGGACAGGGATCTCCTACGAGCAGTACTTC	CASSRTGISYEQYF
NA	TRBV12-5	TRBJ1-5	NA	TGTGCTAGTGGTTTGGTCCTGAGCAATCAGCCCCAGCATTTT	CASGLVLSNQPQHF
NA	TRBV7-8	TRBJ1-5	NA	TGTGCCAGCAGCTCTGATTTTGGGGCAGGGAACGTTGTAAGACAGCCCCAGCATTTT	CASSSDFGAGNVVRQPQHF
NA	TRBV5-1	TRBJ2-2	TRBD2	TGCGCCAGCAGCCCGTCTAGCGGGAGAACCGGGGAGCTGTTTTTT	CASSPSSGRTGELFF